Listed below are T cell receptor beta chains from one sample, sequenced in a study of blood T cell repertoires in COVID-19. Profiled with immunoSEQ multiplex PCR; TCRdb holds only in-frame clones, not every one. The sample contains fewer than 300,000 clones, roughly 85% of which appear only once. The sample taken for sequencing was peripheral blood. The receptors were gathered from a woman aged 18-29 years with acute or convalescent COVID-19. CDR3s include the opening cysteine and the closing phenylalanine or tryptophan. The D gene is left open where the match is weak. Where a row states a size, it is once, few, many or the class of an expanded clone; other rows omit it.

TGCAGCGTTGTAGGGGCACCGGGAGGGCAGGTGTATAGCACAGATACGCAGTATTTT | CSVVGAPGGQVYSTDTQYF | TRBV29-1 | TRBD2 | TRBJ2-3 | .
TGTGCCAGCAGTTTAGTGGCACAGGGCTACGAGCAGTACTTC | CASSLVAQGYEQYF | TRBV28 | . | TRBJ2-7 | .
TGCAGCGTTGCGTCGGGACAGGGGGTATGGGGCACCGGGGAGCTGTTTTTT | CSVASGQGVWGTGELFF | TRBV29-1 | TRBD1 | TRBJ2-2 | .
TGTGCCAGTAGTACAGGGCCGACTGGCTACACCTTC | CASSTGPTGYTF | TRBV19 | . | TRBJ1-2 | .
TGTGCCAGCAGCGTAGTGGGAGGGCCTAGGAATGAGCAGTTCTTC | CASSVVGGPRNEQFF | TRBV9 | TRBD2 | TRBJ2-1 | .
TGTGCCACCAGCAGAGATCTGAGACAGGGGTTTTCCTACGAGCAGTACTTC | CATSRDLRQGFSYEQYF | TRBV15 | TRBD1 | TRBJ2-7 | .
TGTGCCAGCAGCTTAGCGCGTGGTAACACTGAAGCTTTCTTT | CASSLARGNTEAFF | TRBV7-2 | . | TRBJ1-1 | .
TGTGCCAGCAGCTTAGGCCCCGGAGAGGGTCAGCCCCAGCATTTT | CASSLGPGEGQPQHF | TRBV7-2 | . | TRBJ1-5 | .
TGTGCCAGCAGACTCACCCTAGCGGGAGCTTCCTACGAGCAGTACTTC | CASRLTLAGASYEQYF | TRBV5-6 | TRBD2 | TRBJ2-7 | .
TGTGCCAGCAGCCAACCGGGACAGGGGGTCTCCTACGAGCAGTACTTC | CASSQPGQGVSYEQYF | TRBV11-2 | TRBD1 | TRBJ2-7 | .
TGTGCCAGCAGCGTAGGGAAACGAGGACAGATTTACAATGAGCAGTTCTTC | CASSVGKRGQIYNEQFF | TRBV9 | . | TRBJ2-1 | .
TGTGCCAGCAGTTGGACTTCTTCCTACGAGCAGTACTTC | CASSWTSSYEQYF | TRBV6-2/TRBV6-3 | . | TRBJ2-7 | .
TGTGCCACCAGTGATCAGACTAGTTTCACCGGGGAGCTGTTTTTT | CATSDQTSFTGELFF | TRBV24-1 | . | TRBJ2-2 | .
TGTGCCAGTAGTAGGGACTCCGGAGCTTACGAGCAGTACTTC | CASSRDSGAYEQYF | TRBV19 | . | TRBJ2-7 | .
TGTGCCAGCAGTCCCGACAGGACAATTCCCTACGAGCAGTACTTC | CASSPDRTIPYEQYF | TRBV6-2/TRBV6-3 | . | TRBJ2-7 | few
TGCGCCAGCAGCCAAGCCCTAGCGGGAGCGGAACTGGCGGGCAATGAGCAGTTCTTC | CASSQALAGAELAGNEQFF | TRBV4-3 | TRBD2 | TRBJ2-1 | .
TGTGCCAGCAGCCAGCGACAGGGGAACACTGAAGCTTTCTTT | CASSQRQGNTEAFF | TRBV7-2 | TRBD1 | TRBJ1-1 | .
TGCAGCGCCGCCGGACAGTTGAACACTGAAGCTTTCTTT | CSAAGQLNTEAFF | TRBV29-1 | . | TRBJ1-1 | .
TGTGCCAGCAGTACCCGGGACTACGAGCAGTACTTC | CASSTRDYEQYF | TRBV27 | . | TRBJ2-7 | .
TGTGCCAGCAGTTTAGGTCAGGGGTCTTCTAACTATGGCTACACCTTC | CASSLGQGSSNYGYTF | TRBV27 | . | TRBJ1-2 | few
TGCGCCAGCAGCCAAGAAGTCCAGGACAGGGGTTACAATGAGCAGTTCTTC | CASSQEVQDRGYNEQFF | TRBV4-3 | TRBD1 | TRBJ2-1 | .
TGTGCCAGCAGTAAAGACATCTACAATGAGCAGTTCTTC | CASSKDIYNEQFF | TRBV2 | . | TRBJ2-1 | .